A single sample is the source of the 5 T cell receptor beta chains below, sequenced in a study of T cell clonotyping in hematopoietic cell transplantation. The table came from immunoSEQ multiplex PCR; TCRdb's copy has only in-frame clones and leaves some out. Of more than 25,000 clones listed, 60% to 75% were seen once; the top ten hold roughly 6.2%. Regarding time point: recipient sample about 28 days before transplant, after cytoreduction. This material consisted of peripheral blood mononuclear cells, taken before stem cell transplant. These receptors all stem from a man aged 45-60 years with myelodysplastic syndrome. Some clones in this sample may be carry-over from other donors' samples.

In nucleotides, the CDR3 is TGTGCCAGCAGTTACTGGGGCAGCGACTACGAGCAGTACTTC. Translation: CASSYWGSDYEQYF. This chain links TRBV6-5 with TRBJ2-7; weak D call: TRBD1 (5 bases). The CDR3 is made up of 14 amino acids. Germline CDR1 MNHEY, CDR2 SVGAGI. The V gene lost 1 base and the J gene lost 3 bases, with 10 bases spanning the gap.

The chain links TRBV25-1 to TRBJ2-2, with TRBD2 matching 9 bases. The trim removed 4 bases at V and 2 bases at J, leaving 2 bases unmatched. This CDR3 spans 15 amino acids. The germline V gene has CDR1 MGHDK and CDR2 SYGVNS. In DNA, the CDR3 is TGTGCCAGCAGTGGAGCGGGGGGAAACACCGGGGAGCTGTTTTTT. Residues: CASSGAGGNTGELFF.

This clone was observed once. The rearrangement links TRBV2 to TRBJ2-7; TRBD2 agrees at 8 bases. CDR3 length equals 18 residues. V shed 2 bases and J 0 bases; nucleotides not matched to a gene: 12. The germline CDR1 and CDR2 sequences are SNHLY and FYNNEI. CDR3 nucleotides: TGTGCCAGCAGTGAAAGGTCGGGAGGGACCACGAGCTCCTACGAGCAGTACTTC. It specifies CASSERSGGTTSSYEQYF. The variable domain in full, completed from reference TRBV2 and TRBJ2-7, reads EPEVTQTPSHQVTQMGQEVILRCVPISNHLYFYWYRQILGQKVEFLVSFYNNEISEKSEIFDDQFSVERPDGSNFTLKIRSTKLEDSAMYFCASSERSGGTTSSYEQYFGPGTRLTVT.

The chain employs TRBV29-1 and TRBJ2-6; the match to TRBD1 covers 12 bases. V was clipped by 1 base and J by 3 bases; unmatched bases: 4. The germline gives CDR1 SQVTM, CDR2 ANQGSEA. This CDR3 region has 17 residues. DNA of the CDR3: TGCAGCGTTGAAGTGGGGACAGGGGGCGTTGGGGCCAACGTCCTGACTTTC. Its translation: CSVEVGTGGVGANVLTF.

The chain employs TRBV6-1 and TRBJ2-7, with D possibly matching TRBD2 (5 bases). The CDR3 length is 14 residues. Germline V CDR1 and CDR2: MNHNS, SASEGT. The V and J ends lost 2 bases and 4 bases respectively, with 12 bases between them. CDR3 amino acids: CASSERGRGYEQYF. Written as DNA, the CDR3 is TGTGCCAGCAGTGAACGAGGGAGAGGATACGAGCAGTACTTC.